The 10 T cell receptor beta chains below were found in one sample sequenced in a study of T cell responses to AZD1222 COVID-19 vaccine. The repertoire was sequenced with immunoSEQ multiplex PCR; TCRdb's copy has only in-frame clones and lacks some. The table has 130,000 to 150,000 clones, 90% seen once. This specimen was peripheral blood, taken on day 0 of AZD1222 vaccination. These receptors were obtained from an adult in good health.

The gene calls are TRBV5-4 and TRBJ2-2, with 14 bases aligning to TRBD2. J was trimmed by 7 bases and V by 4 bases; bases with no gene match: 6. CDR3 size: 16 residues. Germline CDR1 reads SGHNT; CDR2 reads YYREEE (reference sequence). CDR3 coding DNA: TGTGCCAGCAGCCTTGGGACTAGCGGGAGTGGCGGGGAGCTGTTTTTT. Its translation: CASSLGTSGSGGELFF.

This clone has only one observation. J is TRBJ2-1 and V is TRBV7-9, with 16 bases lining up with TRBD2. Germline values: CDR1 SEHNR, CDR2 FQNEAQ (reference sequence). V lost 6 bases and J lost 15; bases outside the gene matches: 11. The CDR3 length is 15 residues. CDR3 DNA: TGTGCCAGCAGGCCCCCGGGACTAGCGGGGGGGGAGGTGTTCTTC. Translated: CASRPPGLAGGEVFF.

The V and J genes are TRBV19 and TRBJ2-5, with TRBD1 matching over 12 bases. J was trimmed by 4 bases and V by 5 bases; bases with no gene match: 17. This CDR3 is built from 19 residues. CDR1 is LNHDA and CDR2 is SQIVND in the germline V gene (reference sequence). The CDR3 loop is CASSSKPGQGAEVGETQYF. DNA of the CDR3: TGTGCCAGTAGTTCCAAACCGGGACAGGGGGCTGAGGTCGGAGAGACCCAGTACTTC.

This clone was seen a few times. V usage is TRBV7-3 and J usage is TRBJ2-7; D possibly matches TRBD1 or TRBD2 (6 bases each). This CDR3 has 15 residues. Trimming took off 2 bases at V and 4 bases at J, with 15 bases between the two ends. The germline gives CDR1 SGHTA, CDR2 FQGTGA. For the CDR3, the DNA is TGTGCCAGCAGCTTATTTGGGGGGCTAGGATACGAGCAGTACTTC. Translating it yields CASSLFGGLGYEQYF.

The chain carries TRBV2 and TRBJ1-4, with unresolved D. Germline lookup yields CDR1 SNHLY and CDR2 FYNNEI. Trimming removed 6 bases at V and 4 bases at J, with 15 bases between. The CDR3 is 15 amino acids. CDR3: CASRDGVIGNEKLFF. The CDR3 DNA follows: TGTGCCAGCAGGGATGGGGTAATTGGTAATGAAAAACTGTTTTTT.

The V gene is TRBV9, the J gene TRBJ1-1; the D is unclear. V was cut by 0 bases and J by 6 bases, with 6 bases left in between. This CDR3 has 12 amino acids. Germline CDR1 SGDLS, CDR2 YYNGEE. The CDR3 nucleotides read TGTGCCAGCAGCGTAGACGAGGCTGAAGCTTTCTTT. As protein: CASSVDEAEAFF.

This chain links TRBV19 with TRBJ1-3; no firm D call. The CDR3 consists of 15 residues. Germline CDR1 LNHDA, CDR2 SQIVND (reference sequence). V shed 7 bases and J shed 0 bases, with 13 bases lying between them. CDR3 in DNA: TGTGCCAGTATGCTTTTGGGAGTCTCTGGAAACACCATATATTTT. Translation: CASMLLGVSGNTIYF.

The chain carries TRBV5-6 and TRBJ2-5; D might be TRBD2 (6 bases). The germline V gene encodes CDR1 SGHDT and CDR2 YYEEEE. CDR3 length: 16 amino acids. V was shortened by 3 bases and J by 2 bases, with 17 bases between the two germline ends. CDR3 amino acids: CASSSWRDGRQETQYF. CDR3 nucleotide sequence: TGTGCCAGCAGCTCGTGGAGGGACGGACGGCAAGAGACCCAGTACTTC. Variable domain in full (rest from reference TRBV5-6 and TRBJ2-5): DAGVTQSPTHLIKTRGQQVTLRCSPKSGHDTVSWYQQALGQGPQFIFQYYEEEERQRGNFPDRFSGHQFPNYSSELNVNALLLGDSALYLCASSSWRDGRQETQYFGPGTRLLVL.

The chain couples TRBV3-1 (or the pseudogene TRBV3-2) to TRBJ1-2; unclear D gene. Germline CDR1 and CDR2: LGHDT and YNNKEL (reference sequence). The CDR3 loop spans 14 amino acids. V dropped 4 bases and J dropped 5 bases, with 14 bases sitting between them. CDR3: CASSPSWDYYGYTF. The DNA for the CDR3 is TGTGCCAGCAGCCCGTCTTGGGATTATTATGGCTACACCTTC.

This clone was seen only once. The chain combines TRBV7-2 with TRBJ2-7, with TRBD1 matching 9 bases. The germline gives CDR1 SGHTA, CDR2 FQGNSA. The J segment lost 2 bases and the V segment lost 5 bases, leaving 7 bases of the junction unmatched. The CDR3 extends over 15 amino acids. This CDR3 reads CASSPDRGPPYEQYF. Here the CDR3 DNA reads TGTGCCAGCAGCCCGGACAGGGGTCCTCCCTACGAGCAGTACTTC. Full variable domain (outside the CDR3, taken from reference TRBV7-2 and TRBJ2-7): GAGVSQSPSNKVTEKGKDVELRCDPISGHTALYWYRQSLGQGLEFLIYFQGNSAPDKSGLPSDRFSAERTGGSVSTLTIQRTQQEDSAVYLCASSPDRGPPYEQYFGPGTRLTVT.